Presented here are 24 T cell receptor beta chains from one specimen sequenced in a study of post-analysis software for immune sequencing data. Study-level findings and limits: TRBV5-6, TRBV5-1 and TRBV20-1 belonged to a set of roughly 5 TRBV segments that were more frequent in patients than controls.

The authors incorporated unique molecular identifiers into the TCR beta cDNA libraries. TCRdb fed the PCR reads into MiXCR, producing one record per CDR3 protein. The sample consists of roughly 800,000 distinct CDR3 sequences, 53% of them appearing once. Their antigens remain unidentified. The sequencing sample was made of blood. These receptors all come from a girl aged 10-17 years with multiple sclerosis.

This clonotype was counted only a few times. The CDR3 protein is CASSQMGRRDRGREQYF. For the CDR3, the DNA is TGTGCCAGCAGCCAAATGGGACGCCGGGACAGGGGTCGGGAGCAGTACTTC. This chain links TRBV14 with TRBJ2-7; 10 bases fit TRBD1. The CDR3 totals 17 residues. From germline, CDR1 is SGHDN and CDR2 FVKESK. The junction had 14 bases not matched to a gene; V was cut back by 2 bases and J by 7 bases.

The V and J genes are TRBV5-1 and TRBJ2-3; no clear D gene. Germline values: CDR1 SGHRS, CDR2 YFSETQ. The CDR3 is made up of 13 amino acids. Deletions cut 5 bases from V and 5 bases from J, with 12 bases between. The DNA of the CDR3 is TGCGCCAGCAGTCCCCCACATGTAGATACGCAGTATTTT. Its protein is CASSPPHVDTQYF. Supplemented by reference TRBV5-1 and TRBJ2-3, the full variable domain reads KAGVTQTPRYLIKTRGQQVTLSCSPISGHRSVSWYQQTPGQGLQFLFEYFSETQRNKGNFPGRFSGRQFSNSRSEMNVSTLELGDSALYLCASSPPHVDTQYFGPGTRLTVL.

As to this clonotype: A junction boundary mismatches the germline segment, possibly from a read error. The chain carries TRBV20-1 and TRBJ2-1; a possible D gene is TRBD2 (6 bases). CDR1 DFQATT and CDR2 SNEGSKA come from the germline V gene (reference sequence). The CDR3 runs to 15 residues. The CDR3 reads CSTSLWGGSYNEQFF. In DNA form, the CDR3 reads TGCAGTACTAGCCTTTGGGGTGGCTCCTACAATGAGCAGTTCTTC.

DNA for the CDR3: TGTGCCAGCGGGACAGGGAGTACGGGGGAGCTGTTTTTT. Its protein is CASGTGSTGELFF. The rearrangement joins TRBV25-1 to TRBJ2-2; 9 bases line up with TRBD1. Germline CDR1 MGHDK, CDR2 SYGVNS. V shed 8 bases, J shed 8 bases, and the junction held 6 bases outside the gene matches. This CDR3 has 13 residues.

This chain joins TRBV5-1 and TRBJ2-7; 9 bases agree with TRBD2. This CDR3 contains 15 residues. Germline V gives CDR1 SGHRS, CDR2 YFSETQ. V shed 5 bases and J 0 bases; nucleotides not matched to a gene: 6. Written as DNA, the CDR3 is TGCGCCAGCAGACGACTAGCGGAGGACTCCTACGAGCAGTACTTC. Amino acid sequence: CASRRLAEDSYEQYF.

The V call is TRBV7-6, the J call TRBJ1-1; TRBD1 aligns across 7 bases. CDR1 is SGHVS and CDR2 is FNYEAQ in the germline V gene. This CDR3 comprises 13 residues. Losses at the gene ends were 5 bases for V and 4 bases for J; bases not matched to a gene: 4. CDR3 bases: TGTGCCAGCAGCGAGGGGGCAGGCACTGAAGCTTTCTTT. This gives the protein CASSEGAGTEAFF.

CDR3: CASSRGSLGQGAYEQFF. For the CDR3, the DNA is TGCGCCAGCAGCCGCGGGTCGTTGGGACAGGGGGCGTATGAGCAGTTCTTC. The chain links TRBV5-1 to TRBJ2-1, with 12 bases aligning to TRBD1. Germline V gene data show CDR1 as SGHRS and CDR2 as YFSETQ. The CDR3 runs 17 residues. V was pared by 4 bases and J by 8 bases, with 13 bases of the junction left unmatched.

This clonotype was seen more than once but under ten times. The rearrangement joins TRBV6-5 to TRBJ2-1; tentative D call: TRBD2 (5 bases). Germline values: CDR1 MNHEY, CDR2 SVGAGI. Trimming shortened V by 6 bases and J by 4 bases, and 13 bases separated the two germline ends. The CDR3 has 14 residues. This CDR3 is CASSDRRAYNEQFF. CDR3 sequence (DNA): TGTGCCAGCAGCGACCGGCGGGCATACAATGAGCAGTTCTTC.

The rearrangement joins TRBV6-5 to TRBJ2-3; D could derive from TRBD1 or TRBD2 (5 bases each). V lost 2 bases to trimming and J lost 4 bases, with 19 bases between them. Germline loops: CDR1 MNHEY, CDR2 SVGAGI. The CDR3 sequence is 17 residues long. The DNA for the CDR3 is TGTGCCAGCAGTTACCGCTGGGACGTGCCGAAGGCAGATACGCAGTATTTT. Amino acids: CASSYRWDVPKADTQYF.

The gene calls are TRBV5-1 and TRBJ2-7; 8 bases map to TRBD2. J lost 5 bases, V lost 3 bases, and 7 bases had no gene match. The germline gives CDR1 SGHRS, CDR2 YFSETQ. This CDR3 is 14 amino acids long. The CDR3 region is CASSSAGLGNEQYF. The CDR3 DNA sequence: TGCGCCAGCAGCTCGGCGGGACTAGGTAACGAGCAGTACTTC.

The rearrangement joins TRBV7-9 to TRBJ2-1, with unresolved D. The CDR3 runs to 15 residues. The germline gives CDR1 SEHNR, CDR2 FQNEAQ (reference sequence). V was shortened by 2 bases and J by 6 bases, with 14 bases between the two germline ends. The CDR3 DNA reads TGTGCCAGCAGCTTAACGGATAAGGCGACCAATGAGCAGTTCTTC. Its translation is CASSLTDKATNEQFF.

The CDR3 DNA reads TGTGCCAGCAGCTTGGTGGCAGCCGAGCAGTACTTC. This sequence encodes CASSLVAAEQYF. This chain uses TRBV5-6 with TRBJ2-7; D is uncertain. This CDR3 is 12 amino acids long. Trimming pared 0 bases from V and 6 bases from J, leaving 7 bases between. Germline V gives CDR1 SGHDT, CDR2 YYEEEE.

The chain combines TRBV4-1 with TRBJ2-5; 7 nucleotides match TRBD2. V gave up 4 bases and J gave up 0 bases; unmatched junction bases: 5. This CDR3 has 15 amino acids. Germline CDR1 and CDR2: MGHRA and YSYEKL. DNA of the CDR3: TGCGCCAGCAGCCTGGGAGGGATATACCAAGAGACCCAGTACTTC. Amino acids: CASSLGGIYQETQYF.

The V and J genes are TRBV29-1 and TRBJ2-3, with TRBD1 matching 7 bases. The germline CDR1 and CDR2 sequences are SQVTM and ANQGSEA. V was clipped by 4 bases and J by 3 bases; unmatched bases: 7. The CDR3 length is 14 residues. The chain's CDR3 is CSVGYKGATDTQYF. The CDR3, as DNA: TGCAGCGTTGGGTACAAGGGGGCGACAGATACGCAGTATTTT.

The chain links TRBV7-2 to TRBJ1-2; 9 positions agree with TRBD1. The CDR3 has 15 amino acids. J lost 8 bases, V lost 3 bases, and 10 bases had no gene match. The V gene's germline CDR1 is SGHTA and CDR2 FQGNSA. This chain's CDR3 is CASSFPGTGIEGYTF. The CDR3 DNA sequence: TGTGCCAGCAGCTTTCCCGGGACAGGGATAGAGGGCTACACCTTC.

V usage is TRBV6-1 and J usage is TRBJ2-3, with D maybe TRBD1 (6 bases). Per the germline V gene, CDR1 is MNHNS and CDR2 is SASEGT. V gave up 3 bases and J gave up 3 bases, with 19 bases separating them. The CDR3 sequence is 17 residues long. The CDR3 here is CASSDQHMDRQTDTQYF. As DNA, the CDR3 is TGTGCCAGCAGTGACCAGCATATGGACAGACAAACAGATACGCAGTATTTT.

DNA for the CDR3: TGCAGTGCTAGGCGTGATCGGAGCGGGAGGGCAACCGGGGAGCTGTTTTTT. Translating gives CSARRDRSGRATGELFF. V and J are TRBV20-1 and TRBJ2-2, with TRBD2 matching over 10 bases. Germline V gives CDR1 DFQATT, CDR2 SNEGSKA (reference sequence). V shed 3 bases and J 5 bases; nucleotides not matched to a gene: 12. The CDR3 totals 17 residues.

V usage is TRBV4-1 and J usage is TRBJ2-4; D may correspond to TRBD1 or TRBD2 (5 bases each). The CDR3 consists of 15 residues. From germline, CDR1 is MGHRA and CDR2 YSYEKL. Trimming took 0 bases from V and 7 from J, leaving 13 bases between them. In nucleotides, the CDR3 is TGCGCCAGCAGCCAAGAAACGGGACGGGCCAACATTCAGTACTTC. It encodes CASSQETGRANIQYF.

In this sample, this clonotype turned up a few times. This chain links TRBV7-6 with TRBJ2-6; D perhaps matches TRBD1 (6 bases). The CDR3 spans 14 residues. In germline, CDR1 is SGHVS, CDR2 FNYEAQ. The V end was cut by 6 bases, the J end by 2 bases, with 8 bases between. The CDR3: CASRPGAGANVLTF. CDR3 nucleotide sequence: TGTGCCAGCAGACCAGGGGCTGGGGCCAACGTCCTGACTTTC. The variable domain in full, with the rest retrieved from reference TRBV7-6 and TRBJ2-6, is GAGVSQSPRYKVTKRGQDVALRCDPISGHVSLYWYRQALGQGPEFLTYFNYEAQQDKSGLPNDRFSAERPEGSISTLTIQRTEQRDSAMYRCASRPGAGANVLTFGAGSRLTVL.

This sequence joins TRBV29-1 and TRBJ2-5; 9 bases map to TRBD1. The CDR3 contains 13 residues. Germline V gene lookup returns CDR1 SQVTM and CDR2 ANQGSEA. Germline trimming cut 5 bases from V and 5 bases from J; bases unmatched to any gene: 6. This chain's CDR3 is CSVPQGAWETQYF. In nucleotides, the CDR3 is TGCAGCGTTCCACAGGGGGCGTGGGAGACCCAGTACTTC. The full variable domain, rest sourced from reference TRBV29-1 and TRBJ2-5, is SAVISQKPSRDICQRGTSLTIQCQVDSQVTMMFWYRQQPGQSLTLIATANQGSEATYESGFVIDKFPISRPNLTFSTLTVSNMSPEDSSIYLCSVPQGAWETQYFGPGTRLLVL.

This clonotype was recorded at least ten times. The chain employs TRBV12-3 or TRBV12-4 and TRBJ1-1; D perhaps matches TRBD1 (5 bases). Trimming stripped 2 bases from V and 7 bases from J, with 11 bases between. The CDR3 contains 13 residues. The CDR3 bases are TGTGCCAGCAGTTTATACGGGGCGATTGAAGCTTTCTTT. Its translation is CASSLYGAIEAFF.

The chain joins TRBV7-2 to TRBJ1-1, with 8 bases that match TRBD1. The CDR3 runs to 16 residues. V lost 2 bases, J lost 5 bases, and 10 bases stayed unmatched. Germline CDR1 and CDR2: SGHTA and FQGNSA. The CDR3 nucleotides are TGTGCCAGCAGCTTACCCGCAGGGGGCAGGCGGACTGAAGCTTTCTTT. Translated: CASSLPAGGRRTEAFF.

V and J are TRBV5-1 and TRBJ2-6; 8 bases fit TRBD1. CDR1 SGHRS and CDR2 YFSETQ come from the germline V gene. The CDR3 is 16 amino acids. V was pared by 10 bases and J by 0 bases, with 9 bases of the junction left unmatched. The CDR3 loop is CAGSTGDYSGANVLTF. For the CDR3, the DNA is TGCGCCGGCTCGACAGGGGATTACTCTGGGGCCAACGTCCTGACTTTC. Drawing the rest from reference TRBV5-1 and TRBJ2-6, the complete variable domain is KAGVTQTPRYLIKTRGQQVTLSCSPISGHRSVSWYQQTPGQGLQFLFEYFSETQRNKGNFPGRFSGRQFSNSRSEMNVSTLELGDSALYLCAGSTGDYSGANVLTFGAGSRLTVL.

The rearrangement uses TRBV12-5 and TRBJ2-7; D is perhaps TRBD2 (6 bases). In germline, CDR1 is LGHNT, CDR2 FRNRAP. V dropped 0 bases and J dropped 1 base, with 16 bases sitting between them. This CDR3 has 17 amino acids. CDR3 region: CASGLVFGVGGSYEQYF. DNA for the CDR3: TGTGCTAGTGGTTTGGTATTTGGGGTTGGGGGGTCCTACGAGCAGTACTTC.